This TCR beta chain was sequenced for a study of cytomegalovirus exposure and HLA in healthy donors. Notes on the study in general: Upon later analysis, TCR association rates were observed to vary by HLA locus, being highest for DRB1 and lowest for HLA-C. Generally TCR sequences proved uncommon, though certain public TCRs appeared in numerous donors. Earlier analysis yielded a pattern in which most TCR beta V segments were productive about 90% or about 30% of the time.

A note on this clone: Its cognate antigen is unknown.

Vbeta (60) and Jbeta (13) primers were used in the PCR. Repertoires were generated with immunoSEQ multiplex PCR, while TCRdb's copy carries only in-frame clones and drops some. The table records over 150,000 clones, approximately 85% of them present only once. Donors were nominally healthy when sampled, though unrecorded immune exposures were likely. The V segment lost 7 bases and the J segment 6 bases; nucleotides outside the gene matches: 8. The CDR3 has 14 amino acids. The V gene's germline CDR1 is MDHEN and CDR2 SYDVKM. V usage is TRBV28 and J usage is TRBJ2-2; 7 bases align to TRBD2. Sequences were obtained from PBMCs. The TCR was taken from a man aged 25 to 40 in good health and CMV-seropositive. The CDR3 DNA reads as TGTGCCAGCACGAAGGGAGGGCCAGCCGGGGAGCTGTTTTTT. Protein sequence: CASTKGGPAGELFF.